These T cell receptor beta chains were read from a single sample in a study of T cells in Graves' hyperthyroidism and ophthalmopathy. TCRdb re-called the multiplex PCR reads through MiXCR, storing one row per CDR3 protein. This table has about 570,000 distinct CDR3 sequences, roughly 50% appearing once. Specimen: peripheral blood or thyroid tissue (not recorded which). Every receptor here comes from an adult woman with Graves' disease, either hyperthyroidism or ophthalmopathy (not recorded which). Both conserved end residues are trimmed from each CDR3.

ASSLLDGGSGEQY | TRBV5-1
ASSYPHPVGTGELF | TRBV25-1
SGGDNYGYT | TRBV29-1
ASSEEGTPKETQY | TRBV6-1
AISDSSGETQY | TRBV10-3
AWSIQTDTEAF | TRBV30
ASSPGQFEAEAF | TRBV7-9
AISFTANTEAF | TRBV10-3
ASSLGGGSPLH | TRBV5-1
ATSNDRRDYNSPLH | TRBV15
SALQATLEKLF | TRBV20-1
ASKEDVLGRYEQY | TRBV11-2
ASSSIAGEWETQY | TRBV6-1
SVGTDTGELF | TRBV29-1
ASSSMRAVGYGYT | TRBV7-2
ATSVRLGVAGELF | TRBV15